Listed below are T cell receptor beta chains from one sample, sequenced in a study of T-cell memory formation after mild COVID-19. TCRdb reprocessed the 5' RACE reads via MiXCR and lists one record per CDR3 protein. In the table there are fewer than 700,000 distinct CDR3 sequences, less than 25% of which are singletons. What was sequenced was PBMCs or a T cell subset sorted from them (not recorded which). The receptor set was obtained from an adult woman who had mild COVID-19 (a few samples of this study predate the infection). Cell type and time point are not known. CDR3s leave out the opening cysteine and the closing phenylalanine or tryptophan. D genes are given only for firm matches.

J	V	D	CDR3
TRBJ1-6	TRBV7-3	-	ASSLEGSGNSPLH
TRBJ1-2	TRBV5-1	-	ASSVDSIYGYT
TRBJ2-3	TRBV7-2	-	ASSLLGVSGASTDTQY
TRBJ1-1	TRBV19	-	ASSIRGGNTEAF
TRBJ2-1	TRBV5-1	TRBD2	ASSPGGVYNEQF
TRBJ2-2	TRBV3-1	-	ASERSDTGELF
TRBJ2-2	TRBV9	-	ASSVERGGELF
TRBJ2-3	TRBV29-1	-	SVNRVATDTQY
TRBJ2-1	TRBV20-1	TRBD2	SARRILAGGPNEQF
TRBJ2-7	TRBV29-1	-	SAEGGQTYEQY
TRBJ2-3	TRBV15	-	ATSTRQLMSTDTQY
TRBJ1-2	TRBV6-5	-	ASRTGGGWDYGYT
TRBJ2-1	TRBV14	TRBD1	ASIWAQGDNEQF
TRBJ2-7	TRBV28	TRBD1	ASSPGDRGRREQY
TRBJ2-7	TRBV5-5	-	ASSLAAGSYEQY
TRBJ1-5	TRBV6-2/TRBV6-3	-	ASSSIDSNQPQH
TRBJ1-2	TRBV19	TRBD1	ASSIEDRRVGYGYT
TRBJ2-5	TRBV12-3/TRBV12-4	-	ASSQWGTQY
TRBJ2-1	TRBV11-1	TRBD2	ASSLGLAGAFSMEEQF
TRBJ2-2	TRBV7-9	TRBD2	ASSLIAGGPTGELF
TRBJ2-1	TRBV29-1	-	RGGRRGYNEQF
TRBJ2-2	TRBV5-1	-	ASSLAGKKNTGELF
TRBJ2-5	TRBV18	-	ASSPQQRTEQETQY
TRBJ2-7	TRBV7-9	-	ASSLVLGNEQY
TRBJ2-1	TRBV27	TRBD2	ASITSGPYNEQF
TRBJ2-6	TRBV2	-	ASSINRGNVLT
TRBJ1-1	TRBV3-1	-	ASSPSLFEEAF
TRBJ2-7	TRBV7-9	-	ASSPQATLEQY
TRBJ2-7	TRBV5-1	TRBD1	ASSFGTDTYEQY
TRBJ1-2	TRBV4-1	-	ASSHIDHYGYT
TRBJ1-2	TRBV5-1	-	ASSLGERDYT
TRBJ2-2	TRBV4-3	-	ASSPGVGRSTGELF
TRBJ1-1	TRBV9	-	ASSARGVDSMNTEAF
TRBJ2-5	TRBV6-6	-	ASSYSNREETQY
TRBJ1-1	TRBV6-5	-	ASSYHGVVNTEAF
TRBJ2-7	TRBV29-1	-	SVRDGTYEQY
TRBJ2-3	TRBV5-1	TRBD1	ASSFQAGGGTDTQY
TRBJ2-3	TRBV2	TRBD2	AREIAGGVDTQY
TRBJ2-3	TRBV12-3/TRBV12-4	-	ASSNQFDTQY
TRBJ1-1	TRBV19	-	ASSILGEAF
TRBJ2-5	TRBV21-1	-	ASSKAGRREETQY
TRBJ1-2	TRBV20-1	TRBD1	SASPGQGAGGYT
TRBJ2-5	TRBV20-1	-	SARKKTAFVDMGSQY
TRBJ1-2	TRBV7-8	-	ASSPLGGANYGYT
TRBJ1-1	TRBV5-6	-	ASSSRAEAF